These 17 T cell receptor beta chains share one sample of origin, sequenced in a study of beta chain features in type 1 diabetes. Antigen specificity for these receptors is unknown. Study-level results: Significant though moderate, a shortening of TCRB CDR3s appeared in all four CD4+ subsets of Type 1 diabetes patients.

Expressed TCRB transcripts were sequenced because the isolated RNA had all been reverse transcribed beforehand. Assay: immunoSEQ multiplex PCR; the TCRdb copy retains only in-frame clones and omits some. Of a few hundred thousand clones in the sample, more than 13% were seen once. Sequenced material: naive CD4+ T cells from blood. All receptors derive from a man aged 30-40 years with type 1 diabetes.

This clone was observed a handful of times. This chain links TRBV6-5 with TRBJ2-1; tentatively, D is TRBD2 (6 bases). Germline CDR1 and CDR2: MNHEY and SVGAGI. This CDR3 region has 14 residues. The V end lost 5 bases, the J end lost 4 bases, and 12 bases lay between the germline ends. The CDR3 region has the DNA TGTGCCAGCAGTGAAGTTGGACTATACAATGAGCAGTTCTTC. Amino acid sequence: CASSEVGLYNEQFF.

The J gene is TRBJ1-1, the V gene TRBV25-1, with a weak D call TRBD1 (6 bases). The CDR3 runs to 13 residues. The ends were cut back, 5 bases at V and 0 bases at J, with 7 bases in the middle. CDR1 and CDR2 from the germline V gene are MGHDK and SYGVNS. In nucleotides, the CDR3 is TGTGCCAGCAGTAGGACAGTGAACACTGAAGCTTTCTTT. It translates to CASSRTVNTEAFF. Full variable domain (remainder filled in from reference TRBV25-1 and TRBJ1-1): EADIYQTPRYLVIGTGKKITLECSQTMGHDKMYWYQQDPGMELHLIHYSYGVNSTEKGDLSSESTVSRIRTEHFPLTLESARPSHTSQYLCASSRTVNTEAFFGQGTRLTVV.

This clone was counted only a few times. The V call is TRBV9, the J call TRBJ1-4; TRBD1 agrees at 7 bases. V shed 4 bases and J 13 bases; nucleotides not matched to a gene: 10. Germline assignment: CDR1 SGDLS and CDR2 YYNGEE. The length of the CDR3 is 13 residues. The CDR3 is CASSSLTGARLFF. The CDR3 region has the DNA TGTGCCAGCAGCTCCCTTACAGGGGCTCGACTGTTTTTT.

V gene TRBV25-1 combines with J gene TRBJ2-3; D perhaps matches TRBD1 (6 bases). Germline V gives CDR1 MGHDK, CDR2 SYGVNS. This CDR3 contains 17 residues. Between the trimmed V and J ends, which lost 2 bases and 0 bases, there was a span of 15 bases. CDR3 region: CASSERDRTLSTDTQYF. DNA of the CDR3: TGTGCCAGCAGTGAAAGAGACAGGACCCTAAGCACAGATACGCAGTATTTT.

The V and J genes are TRBV18 and TRBJ2-7; 10 bases are shared with TRBD1. Trimming at V came to 5 bases and at J to 2 bases, leaving 9 bases not matched to a gene. This CDR3 region has 16 residues. In germline, CDR1 is KGHSH, CDR2 LQKENI. This CDR3 is CASSWGTGTGAYEQYF. CDR3 in DNA: TGTGCCAGCTCATGGGGAACCGGGACAGGGGCCTACGAGCAGTACTTC. The complete variable domain, with remaining parts taken from reference TRBV18 and TRBJ2-7, reads NAGVMQNPRHLVRRRGQEARLRCSPMKGHSHVYWYRQLPEEGLKFMVYLQKENIIDESGMPKERFSAEFPKEGPSILRIQQVVRGDSAAYFCASSWGTGTGAYEQYFGPGTRLTVT.

This clone was seen only a few times. J is TRBJ2-5 and V is TRBV7-3, with D perhaps matching TRBD2 (5 bases). There are 14 residues in the CDR3. Germline V lookup: CDR1 SGHTA, CDR2 FQGTGA. Between the trimmed V and J ends, which lost 3 bases and 2 bases, there was a span of 10 bases. CDR3 residues: CASSLAGNQETQYF. The CDR3 nucleotides are TGTGCCAGCAGCTTGGCGGGTAATCAAGAGACCCAGTACTTC.

V and J are TRBV5-6 and TRBJ2-7, with TRBD2 as a possible D gene (7 bases). CDR3 size: 15 residues. The germline V gene has CDR1 SGHDT and CDR2 YYEEEE. V gave up 4 bases and J gave up 0 bases, with 14 bases separating them. The CDR3 nucleotides read TGTGCCAGCAGCCCGAGGGGGGGGAGCTCCTACGAGCAGTACTTC. Translated, it gives CASSPRGGSSYEQYF.

This clone has just one count. The chain joins TRBV18 to TRBJ2-3; D uncertain. In germline, CDR1 is KGHSH, CDR2 LQKENI. With 2 bases removed from V and 2 bases from J, the gap between germline ends came to 5 bases. The CDR3 covers 13 residues. The CDR3 bases are TGTGCCAGCTCACCATCTAACACAGATACGCAGTATTTT. It is translated as CASSPSNTDTQYF.

The J gene is TRBJ2-3, the V gene TRBV28; TRBD1 aligns across 9 bases. Germline V CDR1 and CDR2: MDHEN, SYDVKM. The CDR3 is 14 residues long. V lost 5 bases, J lost 8 bases, and 8 bases stayed unmatched. The CDR3 DNA is TGTGCCAGCAGTCCTGGGACAGGGTCGGGTACGCAGTATTTT. It translates to CASSPGTGSGTQYF.

In this sample, this clone turned up a few times. This chain links TRBV5-1 with TRBJ2-7; TRBD1 matches 12 bases. In germline, CDR1 is SGHRS, CDR2 YFSETQ. The CDR3 runs 17 residues. V trimming: 2 bases; J trimming: 0 bases; junction bases outside the gene matches: 6. CDR3 amino acids: CASSFPPGQGASYEQYF. As DNA, the CDR3 is TGCGCCAGCAGCTTCCCTCCGGGACAGGGGGCCTCCTACGAGCAGTACTTC.

The chain couples TRBV10-3 to TRBJ1-2, with a tentative D call TRBD1 (5 bases). This CDR3 has 13 amino acids. The germline CDR1 and CDR2 sequences are ENHRY and SYGVKD. The V end was cut by 11 bases, the J end by 6 bases, with 19 bases between. The CDR3 sequence is CASASTDSDGYTF. In nucleotides, the CDR3 is TGTGCCTCCGCCTCGACAGACTCGGATGGCTACACCTTC.

The J gene is TRBJ2-7, the V gene TRBV10-3; 8 nucleotides align to TRBD2. Germline assignment: CDR1 ENHRY and CDR2 SYGVKD. The CDR3 length is 15 residues. After removal of 10 bases from V and 0 bases from J, the junction contained 11 bases not matched to a gene. Here the CDR3 reads CATRPSGGVSYEQYF. Written as DNA, the CDR3 is TGTGCCACCAGACCTTCGGGGGGGGTCTCCTACGAGCAGTACTTC.

This clone was detected a few times. The rearrangement links TRBV9 to TRBJ2-2; TRBD1 matches at 9 bases. V lost 0 bases and J lost 3; bases outside the gene matches: 3. The CDR3 is 16 amino acids. CDR1 SGDLS and CDR2 YYNGEE come from the germline V gene. The CDR3 spells CASSVAGQGYTGELFF. The CDR3 DNA follows: TGTGCCAGCAGCGTAGCGGGACAGGGTTACACCGGGGAGCTGTTTTTT.

The V and J genes are TRBV15 and TRBJ1-2; TRBD1 matches at 10 bases. Losses at the gene ends were 1 base for V and 3 bases for J; bases not matched to a gene: 2. This CDR3 is 15 amino acids long. Germline lookup yields CDR1 LNHNV and CDR2 YYDKDF (reference sequence). The CDR3 DNA follows: TGTGCCACCAGCAGAGCTGGGACAGGGGACTATGGCTACACCTTC. Translation: CATSRAGTGDYGYTF.

This clone was found many times. The chain recombines TRBV4-3 with TRBJ2-7; TRBD2 aligns across 13 bases. Germline-derived CDR1 and CDR2 are LGHNA and YSLEER. J gave up 5 bases and V 6 bases, and 10 bases lay outside the gene matches. This CDR3 region has 16 residues. The CDR3 coding sequence is TGCGCCAGCAGGCGTCCGTGGACTAGCGGGAGAGACGAGCAGTACTTC. It encodes CASRRPWTSGRDEQYF.

The V call is TRBV29-1, the J call TRBJ2-3, with TRBD1 identical over 9 bases. CDR3 size: 15 residues. The V segment lost 3 bases and the J segment 6 bases; nucleotides outside the gene matches: 10. Germline-derived CDR1 and CDR2 are SQVTM and ANQGSEA. CDR3: CSVDATGQGGDTQYF. CDR3 coding DNA: TGCAGCGTTGACGCCACGGGACAGGGTGGGGATACGCAGTATTTT.

This rearrangement joins TRBV28 to TRBJ2-2; a weak D match, TRBD1 (6 bases). The CDR3 has 15 amino acids. Germline V CDR1 and CDR2: MDHEN, SYDVKM. V was cut by 6 bases and J by 1 base, with 12 bases left in between. CDR3 bases: TGTGCCAGCAGCCCCGGGACATTGAACACCGGGGAGCTGTTTTTT. Its translation: CASSPGTLNTGELFF.